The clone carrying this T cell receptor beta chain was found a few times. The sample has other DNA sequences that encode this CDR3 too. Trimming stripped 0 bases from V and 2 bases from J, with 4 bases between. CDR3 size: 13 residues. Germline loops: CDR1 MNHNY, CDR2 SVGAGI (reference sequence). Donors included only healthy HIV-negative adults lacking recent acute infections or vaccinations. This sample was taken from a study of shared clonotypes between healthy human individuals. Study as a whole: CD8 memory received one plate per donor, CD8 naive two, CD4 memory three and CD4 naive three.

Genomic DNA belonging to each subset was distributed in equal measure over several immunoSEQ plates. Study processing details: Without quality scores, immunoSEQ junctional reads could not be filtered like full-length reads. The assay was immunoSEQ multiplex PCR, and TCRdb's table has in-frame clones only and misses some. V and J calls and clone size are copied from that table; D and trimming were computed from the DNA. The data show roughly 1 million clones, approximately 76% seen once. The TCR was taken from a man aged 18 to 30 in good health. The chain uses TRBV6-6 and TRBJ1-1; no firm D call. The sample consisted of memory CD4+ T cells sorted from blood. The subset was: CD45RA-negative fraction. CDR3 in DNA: TGTGCCAGCAGTTACTCGTTAAACACTGAAGCTTTCTTT. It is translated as CASSYSLNTEAFF.